These T cell receptor beta chains were read from a single sample in a study of response to subunit inactivated influenza vaccine. TCRdb used MiXCR to reprocess the RT-PCR reads, holding one entry per CDR3 protein. The repertoire holds around 580,000 distinct CDR3 sequences, with 12% to 15% as singletons. The source was PBMCs from blood, collected approximately 13 days after vaccination. The receptors come from a man between 45 and 60 years old who received an inactivated influenza vaccine. Each CDR3 is given with its conserved first and last residue. The D gene is left open where the match is weak. Only some rows state a clone size, as once, few, many or a class for expanded clones.

cdr3_nt: TGTGCCAGCAGCTTAGTAGCGGTCTCACCTAATGAGCAGTTCTTC; cdr3_aa: CASSLVAVSPNEQFF; d_call: NA; j_call: TRBJ2-1; v_call: TRBV7-2; clone_size: NA
cdr3_nt: TGTGCCAGCAGCTCAAACAGGTTTCCCGGGGAGCTGTTTTTT; cdr3_aa: CASSSNRFPGELFF; d_call: NA; j_call: TRBJ2-2; v_call: TRBV7-9; clone_size: few
cdr3_nt: TGTGCCAGCAGTTTTCTAGCGGGAGGATCCTACGAGCAGTACTTC; cdr3_aa: CASSFLAGGSYEQYF; d_call: TRBD2; j_call: TRBJ2-7; v_call: TRBV27; clone_size: many
cdr3_nt: TGTGCCAGTAGTATTTACTACATCGACAGGGGGAACTATGGCTACACCTTC; cdr3_aa: CASSIYYIDRGNYGYTF; d_call: TRBD1; j_call: TRBJ1-2; v_call: TRBV19; clone_size: few
cdr3_nt: TGTGCCAGCAGCCCAAAACGGACAGAAGAGACCCAGTACTTC; cdr3_aa: CASSPKRTEETQYF; d_call: NA; j_call: TRBJ2-5; v_call: TRBV7-6; clone_size: NA
cdr3_nt: TGTGCCAGCAGTTTGTCGGGTTCGGGTTGGATACTAGCGGGGAACTACAATGAGCAGTTCTTC; cdr3_aa: CASSLSGSGWILAGNYNEQFF; d_call: TRBD2; j_call: TRBJ2-1; v_call: TRBV28; clone_size: few
cdr3_nt: TGTGCCAGCAGCTTAGTCATAGGGGAAGAGACCCAGTACTTC; cdr3_aa: CASSLVIGEETQYF; d_call: NA; j_call: TRBJ2-5; v_call: TRBV7-9; clone_size: NA
cdr3_nt: TGTGCCAGCAGTCCCGGGGCTAGCCTCTACAATGAGCAGTTCTTC; cdr3_aa: CASSPGASLYNEQFF; d_call: NA; j_call: TRBJ2-1; v_call: TRBV27; clone_size: NA
cdr3_nt: TGCGCCAGCAGCCAAGAGGCGGTCACGAGAAACACCATATATTTT; cdr3_aa: CASSQEAVTRNTIYF; d_call: NA; j_call: TRBJ1-3; v_call: TRBV4-3; clone_size: few
cdr3_nt: TGTGCCAGCAGCCCGGCGTGGGGGCGGTCGGAGCAGTACTTC; cdr3_aa: CASSPAWGRSEQYF; d_call: NA; j_call: TRBJ2-7; v_call: TRBV7-2; clone_size: NA
cdr3_nt: TGCAGTGCTAGAGATCGTCTAGCGGGAGTCACCGGGGAGCTGTTTTTT; cdr3_aa: CSARDRLAGVTGELFF; d_call: TRBD2; j_call: TRBJ2-2; v_call: TRBV20-1; clone_size: many
cdr3_nt: TGTGCCAGCAGCCGGGACAGATCCTCATCCTACGAGCAGTACTTC; cdr3_aa: CASSRDRSSSYEQYF; d_call: TRBD1; j_call: TRBJ2-7; v_call: TRBV7-2; clone_size: few
cdr3_nt: TGTGCCAGCAGTCCTCTGCTCAGTACTAAGCAGTATTTT; cdr3_aa: CASSPLLSTKQYF; d_call: NA; j_call: TRBJ2-3; v_call: TRBV6-2/TRBV6-3; clone_size: NA
cdr3_nt: TGTGCCAGCAGTCCAGGCCGGGACAGGGGGCCCGAGCAGTACTTC; cdr3_aa: CASSPGRDRGPEQYF; d_call: NA; j_call: TRBJ2-7; v_call: TRBV21-1; clone_size: NA
cdr3_nt: TGTGCCAGCAGAACGGACCGGGCATACACTGAAGCTTTCTTT; cdr3_aa: CASRTDRAYTEAFF; d_call: NA; j_call: TRBJ1-1; v_call: TRBV6-1; clone_size: few
cdr3_nt: TGTGCCAGCAGCTCCCAAAATTTAGGTGAAAAACTGTTTTTT; cdr3_aa: CASSSQNLGEKLFF; d_call: NA; j_call: TRBJ1-4; v_call: TRBV7-9; clone_size: NA
cdr3_nt: TGTGCCAGCAGCTTAGACTGGGACAGGGGGCATGGCTACACCTTC; cdr3_aa: CASSLDWDRGHGYTF; d_call: TRBD1; j_call: TRBJ1-2; v_call: TRBV11-2; clone_size: few
cdr3_nt: TGTGCCAGCAGTCGAGGGTTACCTGAAGCTTTCTTT; cdr3_aa: CASSRGLPEAFF; d_call: NA; j_call: TRBJ1-1; v_call: TRBV12-3/TRBV12-4; clone_size: few
cdr3_nt: TGTGCCAGCAGTTACTGGGGGACAGAGAATAATTCACCCCTCCACTTT; cdr3_aa: CASSYWGTENNSPLHF; d_call: TRBD1; j_call: TRBJ1-6; v_call: TRBV6-5; clone_size: many
cdr3_nt: TGCGCCAGCAGCCAATCCGGACTAGCGGGGGGAGAGACCCAGTACTTC; cdr3_aa: CASSQSGLAGGETQYF; d_call: TRBD2; j_call: TRBJ2-5; v_call: TRBV4-1; clone_size: NA
cdr3_nt: TGTGCCACCAGTGATTCCGGACACCCCCCTGGGAACATTCAGTACTTC; cdr3_aa: CATSDSGHPPGNIQYF; d_call: NA; j_call: TRBJ2-4; v_call: TRBV24-1; clone_size: NA
cdr3_nt: TGTGCCAGCAGCTTAGGTGGGGCGAAAGGAAACACCATATATTTT; cdr3_aa: CASSLGGAKGNTIYF; d_call: NA; j_call: TRBJ1-3; v_call: TRBV7-2; clone_size: NA
cdr3_nt: TGCGCCAGCAGCTTGGTTTGGTCGAGCGATGAGCAGTTCTTC; cdr3_aa: CASSLVWSSDEQFF; d_call: NA; j_call: TRBJ2-1; v_call: TRBV5-1; clone_size: NA
cdr3_nt: TGCGCCAGCAGCCAAGAGGGTCAGGGAGTTAGCTACACCTTC; cdr3_aa: CASSQEGQGVSYTF; d_call: NA; j_call: TRBJ1-2; v_call: TRBV4-3; clone_size: NA
cdr3_nt: TGTGCCAGCAGCCCGTCGCGGGACGTCTACGAGCAGTACTTC; cdr3_aa: CASSPSRDVYEQYF; d_call: NA; j_call: TRBJ2-7; v_call: TRBV6-1; clone_size: few
cdr3_nt: TGTGCCAGCAGCTCCAAACCCGGGGACAGGGTTAACACTGAAGCTTTCTTT; cdr3_aa: CASSSKPGDRVNTEAFF; d_call: TRBD1; j_call: TRBJ1-1; v_call: TRBV7-3; clone_size: few
cdr3_nt: TGTGCCAGCAGTTCCGGTGGGGAGCTGTTTTTT; cdr3_aa: CASSSGGELFF; d_call: NA; j_call: TRBJ2-2; v_call: TRBV12-3/TRBV12-4; clone_size: many
cdr3_nt: TGTGCCAGCAGCTCCTCCGCTAGCGGGTTGAAGCTGTTTTTT; cdr3_aa: CASSSSASGLKLFF; d_call: TRBD2; j_call: TRBJ2-2; v_call: TRBV11-2; clone_size: few
cdr3_nt: TGTGCCACCAGCACCCAGTCTGCGGGCGGGGAGCTGTTTTTT; cdr3_aa: CATSTQSAGGELFF; d_call: NA; j_call: TRBJ2-2; v_call: TRBV15; clone_size: NA
cdr3_nt: TGTGCCATCAGTGATCCGGCTCAGCCGTCTTTCACAGATACGCAGTATTTT; cdr3_aa: CAISDPAQPSFTDTQYF; d_call: NA; j_call: TRBJ2-3; v_call: TRBV10-3; clone_size: few
cdr3_nt: TGCAGTGCTAGACCCAGCAGGGCCCCAAACAATGAGCAGTTCTTC; cdr3_aa: CSARPSRAPNNEQFF; d_call: NA; j_call: TRBJ2-1; v_call: TRBV20-1; clone_size: NA
cdr3_nt: TGCGCCAGCAGCCGCAGCGGGGGGGCAGATACGCAGTATTTT; cdr3_aa: CASSRSGGADTQYF; d_call: TRBD2; j_call: TRBJ2-3; v_call: TRBV4-1; clone_size: NA
cdr3_nt: TGCGCCAGCAGCTTGACGGGAGTGGAGCAGTACTTC; cdr3_aa: CASSLTGVEQYF; d_call: NA; j_call: TRBJ2-7; v_call: TRBV5-1; clone_size: many
cdr3_nt: TGTGCCAGCAGCATAACCGGGGGCCAAGAGACCCAGTACTTC; cdr3_aa: CASSITGGQETQYF; d_call: NA; j_call: TRBJ2-5; v_call: TRBV5-6; clone_size: NA
cdr3_nt: TGTGCCAGCAGCTTAGTGGCAGACTCCACAGATACGCAGTATTTT; cdr3_aa: CASSLVADSTDTQYF; d_call: NA; j_call: TRBJ2-3; v_call: TRBV7-6; clone_size: few
cdr3_nt: TGTGCCAGCAGAGCAGGGATCTATAATTCACCCCTCCACTTT; cdr3_aa: CASRAGIYNSPLHF; d_call: NA; j_call: TRBJ1-6; v_call: TRBV28; clone_size: few
cdr3_nt: TGCAGCGTACAGCTATACATACTAGCGGGGAGGAACCAAGAGACCCAGTACTTC; cdr3_aa: CSVQLYILAGRNQETQYF; d_call: TRBD2; j_call: TRBJ2-5; v_call: TRBV29-1; clone_size: NA
cdr3_nt: TGTGCCAGCAGTTTAGATGGGTGGGAAGGGAGTTCACCCCTCCACTTT; cdr3_aa: CASSLDGWEGSSPLHF; d_call: NA; j_call: TRBJ1-6; v_call: TRBV12-3/TRBV12-4; clone_size: NA
cdr3_nt: TGTGCCAGCAGCGGACAGATGAACACTGAAGCTTTCTTT; cdr3_aa: CASSGQMNTEAFF; d_call: NA; j_call: TRBJ1-1; v_call: TRBV12-3/TRBV12-4; clone_size: many
cdr3_nt: TGTGCCAGCAGCCAAGATAAGGGCAGCTATGGCTACACCTTC; cdr3_aa: CASSQDKGSYGYTF; d_call: NA; j_call: TRBJ1-2; v_call: TRBV4-2; clone_size: NA